Listed here are 29 T cell receptor beta chains from one sample, sequenced in a study of cytomegalovirus exposure and HLA in healthy donors. Primers included in the PCR were 60 Vbeta and 13 Jbeta primers. The repertoire was sequenced with immunoSEQ multiplex PCR; TCRdb's copy has only in-frame clones and lacks some. In the table there are roughly 120,000 clones, around 72% of which are singletons. Specimen: PBMCs. These receptor sequences come from a woman in her 40s in good health and CMV-seropositive.

This clone was seen a few times. The chain links TRBV4-1 to TRBJ1-2; unclear D gene. The CDR3 length is 11 residues. The V gene's germline CDR1 is MGHRA and CDR2 YSYEKL. Trimming pared 1 base from V and 10 bases from J, leaving 7 bases between. The chain's CDR3 is CASSQGGPYTF. CDR3 DNA: TGCGCCAGCAGCCAAGGAGGCCCCTACACCTTC.

This clone occurred a few times. V gene TRBV10-3 combines with J gene TRBJ1-5; D is unclear. Germline values: CDR1 ENHRY, CDR2 SYGVKD. Deletions cut 0 bases from V and 9 bases from J, with 9 bases between. The CDR3 contains 13 residues. Written as DNA, the CDR3 is TGTGCCATCAGTGAGTCTCCGGTCCGGCCCCAGCATTTT. Protein product: CAISESPVRPQHF.

The chain combines TRBV7-9 with TRBJ2-1; the D gene is possibly TRBD1 (5 bases). Germline V CDR1 and CDR2: SEHNR, FQNEAQ (reference sequence). This CDR3 has 14 amino acids. Trimming cost V 8 bases and J 8 bases, with 19 bases left between them. In DNA, the CDR3 is TGTGCCAGCTTAGACAGACCTCTAAGTGATGAGCAGTTCTTC. Its translation: CASLDRPLSDEQFF. Full variable domain (missing parts from reference TRBV7-9 and TRBJ2-1): DTGVSQNPRHKITKRGQNVTFRCDPISEHNRLYWYRQTLGQGPEFLTYFQNEAQLEKSRLLSDRFSAERPKGSFSTLEIQRTEQGDSAMYLCASLDRPLSDEQFFGPGTRLTVL.

This rearrangement joins TRBV6-5 to TRBJ2-1, with TRBD2 matching 7 bases. The CDR3 spans 16 residues. Per the germline V gene, CDR1 is MNHEY and CDR2 is SVGAGI. J lost 0 bases, V lost 0 bases, and 2 bases had no gene match. CDR3 in amino acids: CASSYSGGSSYNEQFF. The DNA of the CDR3 is TGTGCCAGCAGTTACTCGGGGGGGAGCTCCTACAATGAGCAGTTCTTC.

In this sample, this clone turned up once. This chain uses TRBV5-4 with TRBJ2-3, with TRBD2 matching over 11 bases. Germline CDR1 is SGHNT and CDR2 is YYREEE (reference sequence). The V segment lost 6 bases and the J segment 1 base; nucleotides outside the gene matches: 7. The CDR3 has 16 residues. DNA for the CDR3: TGTGCCAGCATTTGTCCGGGACTAGCGGGCACAGATACGCAGTATTTT. It codes for CASICPGLAGTDTQYF.

The chain uses TRBV7-2 and TRBJ1-1, with a tentative D call TRBD1 (6 bases). Germline V gene data show CDR1 as SGHTA and CDR2 as FQGNSA. V lost 0 bases and J 0 bases, leaving 8 bases between the germline ends. The CDR3 contains 15 residues. In DNA form, the CDR3 reads TGTGCCAGCAGCTTAGCTCCAGGGGTGAACACTGAAGCTTTCTTT. This translates into CASSLAPGVNTEAFF.

This clone was seen a handful of times. The chain is built from TRBV2 and TRBJ1-1; no definite D call. Germline V gene lookup returns CDR1 SNHLY and CDR2 FYNNEI. The V end was cut by 8 bases, the J end by 3 bases, with 7 bases between. The CDR3 has 11 amino acids. The CDR3 DNA is TGTGCCAGCCAGAGGGACACTGAAGCTTTCTTT. Translating gives CASQRDTEAFF.

The chain combines TRBV4-3 with TRBJ2-7; 8 nucleotides line up with TRBD2. The CDR3 totals 15 residues. Germline V gene data show CDR1 as LGHNA and CDR2 as YSLEER. J gave up 5 bases and V 1 base, and 7 bases lay outside the gene matches. The CDR3 DNA sequence: TGCGCCAGCAGCCAAGGCAGAAGCGGGGGCCACGAGCAGTACTTC. Residues: CASSQGRSGGHEQYF.

V and J are TRBV9 and TRBJ2-1; the D gene is possibly TRBD2 (5 bases). Trimming cost V 1 base and J 7 bases, with 18 bases left between them. This CDR3 has 16 amino acids. Looked up from germline, CDR1 is SGDLS and CDR2 is YYNGEE. The CDR3 protein is CASSVTRGGGVNEQFF. CDR3 in DNA: TGTGCCAGCAGCGTAACCCGAGGAGGCGGCGTGAATGAGCAGTTCTTC.

This clone was recorded only once. This rearrangement joins TRBV6-6 to TRBJ2-5, with 11 bases that match TRBD2. Trimming at V came to 6 bases and at J to 3 bases, leaving 6 bases not matched to a gene. CDR3 size: 15 residues. Germline assignment: CDR1 MNHNY and CDR2 SVGAGI (reference sequence). The CDR3 here is CASRITTSGEETQYF. CDR3 bases: TGTGCCAGCAGAATTACGACTAGCGGGGAAGAGACCCAGTACTTC.

The J gene is TRBJ2-7, the V gene TRBV5-4, with TRBD1 matching 9 bases. From germline, CDR1 is SGHNT and CDR2 YYREEE (reference sequence). This CDR3 comprises 15 residues. After removal of 3 bases from V and 0 bases from J, the junction contained 4 bases not matched to a gene. The CDR3 DNA reads as TGTGCCAGCAGCTCGAAACAGGGGGCCTCCTACGAGCAGTACTTC. The encoded protein is CASSSKQGASYEQYF.

Concerning this clone: Germline is not matched at one junction end, which may reflect a read error. The chain has TRBV2 and TRBJ1-4, with 8 bases identical to TRBD1. Germline V gives CDR1 SNHLY, CDR2 FYNNEI. This CDR3 is 14 amino acids long. As DNA, the CDR3 is TGTGCCAGCAGTGGGACAGGGATTAATGAGAAACTGTTTTTT. Protein: CASSGTGINEKLFF.

This clone came up a few times. The chain is built from TRBV7-6 and TRBJ1-1; TRBD1 matches at 9 bases. Trimming cost V 4 bases and J 3 bases; bases outside gene matches: 3. Looked up from germline, CDR1 is SGHVS and CDR2 is FNYEAQ. The CDR3 extends over 14 amino acids. The DNA for the CDR3 is TGTGCCAGCAGCTCAACAGGGGGCTACACTGAAGCTTTCTTT. This gives the protein CASSSTGGYTEAFF.

This sequence joins TRBV6-1 and TRBJ2-1, with TRBD1 as a possible D gene (6 bases). From germline, CDR1 is MNHNS and CDR2 SASEGT. Trimming took off 7 bases at V and 5 bases at J, with 12 bases between the two ends. This CDR3 is built from 13 residues. The CDR3 spells CASTQYRDNEQFF. The CDR3 nucleotides read TGTGCCAGCACCCAGTACAGGGACAATGAGCAGTTCTTC.

The V call is TRBV27, the J call TRBJ1-1; D gene ambiguous. This CDR3 is 13 amino acids long. V was shortened by 5 bases and J by 1 base, with 8 bases between the two germline ends. Germline V gene sequence: CDR1 MNHEY, CDR2 SMNVEV (reference sequence). CDR3 sequence: CASSTRENTEAFF. Here the CDR3 DNA reads TGTGCCAGCAGTACGAGAGAGAACACTGAAGCTTTCTTT.

This clone has only a few counts. The chain carries TRBV5-3 and TRBJ1-5; tentatively, D is TRBD1 (5 bases). Being an ORF, TRBV5-3 has a function that is uncertain. The germline V and J ends were trimmed by 0 bases and 7 bases, with 20 bases remaining between them. This CDR3 contains 17 residues. CDR3: CARSLVGLVRAEQPQHF. In DNA, the CDR3 is TGTGCCAGAAGCTTGGTGGGCTTGGTCAGGGCGGAACAGCCCCAGCATTTT.

The gene calls are TRBV6-6 and TRBJ1-2, with unresolved D. This CDR3 comprises 16 residues. V was clipped by 2 bases and J by 7 bases, with 20 bases between them. Germline V gene sequence: CDR1 MNHNY, CDR2 SVGAGI (reference sequence). CDR3 DNA sequence: TGTGCCAGCAGTTACCCCGTGCGGGGTGAGAGAGGTGGCTACACCTTC. Its translation: CASSYPVRGERGGYTF.

The gene calls are TRBV29-1 and TRBJ2-7; 7 bases map to TRBD2. V dropped 1 base and J dropped 6; count of bases not matched to a gene: 9. CDR1 and CDR2 (germline): SQVTM, ANQGSEA. CDR3 length: 14 amino acids. This CDR3 is CSVEGGREKSEQYF. As DNA, the CDR3 is TGCAGCGTTGAAGGTGGGAGGGAAAAAAGCGAGCAGTACTTC.

This chain uses TRBV2 with TRBJ2-5; perhaps TRBD2 as D (7 bases). The V gene lost 2 bases and the J gene lost 4 bases, with 20 bases spanning the gap. The CDR3 loop spans 17 amino acids. CDR1 and CDR2 from the germline V gene are SNHLY and FYNNEI. The CDR3 spells CASSESPRGGRVETQYF. CDR3 sequence (DNA): TGTGCCAGCAGTGAATCCCCAAGGGGGGGGCGGGTAGAGACCCAGTACTTC.

This chain uses TRBV7-8 with TRBJ2-1; 9 bases are shared with TRBD2. The V gene's germline CDR1 is SGHVS and CDR2 FQNEAQ. The V gene end was trimmed by 2 bases and the J gene end by 6 bases; junction bases not matched to a gene: 8. This CDR3 comprises 16 residues. The CDR3 loop reads CASSLFVAGGPNEQFF. CDR3 sequence (DNA): TGTGCCAGCAGCTTATTTGTGGCGGGGGGGCCCAATGAGCAGTTCTTC.

This rearrangement joins TRBV6-1 to TRBJ1-4; D gene ambiguous. The CDR3 is 13 amino acids. The V gene lost 3 bases and the J gene lost 4 bases, with 6 bases spanning the gap. Germline V CDR1 and CDR2: MNHNS, SASEGT. The DNA of the CDR3 is TGTGCCAGCAGTGATAGATATAATGAAAAACTGTTTTTT. It codes for CASSDRYNEKLFF.

The gene calls are TRBV4-2 and TRBJ1-2; TRBD1 aligns across 7 bases. The germline gives CDR1 LGHNA, CDR2 YNFKEQ. This CDR3 contains 15 residues. V trimming: 1 base; J trimming: 8 bases; junction bases outside the gene matches: 10. In nucleotides, the CDR3 is TGTGCCAGCAGCCAAGGACAGGGAAGTCGTCTCGGCTACACCTTC. Translating it yields CASSQGQGSRLGYTF.

The chain joins TRBV2 to TRBJ2-1; 9 bases match TRBD1. Germline V gene data show CDR1 as SNHLY and CDR2 as FYNNEI. J was trimmed by 3 bases and V by 6 bases; bases with no gene match: 9. The CDR3 has 16 residues. The CDR3 spells CASSLSRDRDYNEQFF. DNA of the CDR3: TGTGCCAGCAGCCTCAGCCGGGACAGGGACTACAATGAGCAGTTCTTC.

This clone was counted only a few times. The chain combines TRBV5-6 with TRBJ2-1; D may be TRBD2 (6 bases). Looked up from germline, CDR1 is SGHDT and CDR2 is YYEEEE. There are 15 residues in the CDR3. V was cut by 0 bases and J by 8 bases, with 15 bases left in between. CDR3 loop: CASSLVAGKRDEQFF. DNA for the CDR3: TGTGCCAGCAGCTTGGTGGCGGGGAAGCGGGATGAGCAGTTCTTC.

The chain is built from TRBV6-5 and TRBJ1-2, with D hard to call. The germline gives CDR1 MNHEY, CDR2 SVGAGI. V was clipped by 5 bases and J by 7 bases, with 14 bases between them. The CDR3 runs to 13 residues. This chain's CDR3 is CASSPGSTAGYTF. Here the CDR3 DNA reads TGTGCCAGCAGTCCAGGCAGTACTGCTGGCTACACCTTC.

V is TRBV9 and J is TRBJ2-1, with D perhaps matching TRBD2 (6 bases). This CDR3 has 15 amino acids. The germline gives CDR1 SGDLS, CDR2 YYNGEE. V lost 4 bases to trimming and J lost 2 bases, with 13 bases between them. In nucleotides, the CDR3 is TGTGCCAGCAGCCCCCGGGGGTCCCCCTACAATGAGCAGTTCTTC. Translation: CASSPRGSPYNEQFF.

This rearrangement joins TRBV6-6 to TRBJ1-4; weak D call: TRBD1 (6 bases). The CDR3 length is 14 residues. The V and J ends lost 6 bases and 2 bases respectively, with 10 bases between them. Germline V lookup: CDR1 MNHNY, CDR2 SVGAGI (reference sequence). The CDR3 region is CASRIDRTNEKLFF. The CDR3 DNA reads TGTGCCAGCAGGATCGACAGGACTAATGAAAAACTGTTTTTT.

This chain uses TRBV7-9 with TRBJ1-1, with TRBD1 matching 9 bases. This CDR3 spans 12 amino acids. The germline gives CDR1 SEHNR, CDR2 FQNEAQ (reference sequence). Trimming cost V 5 bases and J 10 bases; bases outside gene matches: 5. CDR3 loop: CASSHPQGAAFF. The DNA for the CDR3 is TGTGCCAGCAGCCACCCACAGGGGGCAGCTTTCTTT.

The chain couples TRBV4-1 to TRBJ2-5, with D possibly being TRBD2 (7 bases). Germline loops: CDR1 MGHRA, CDR2 YSYEKL. CDR3 length: 15 residues. The V and J ends lost 0 bases and 7 bases respectively, with 15 bases between them. CDR3 residues: CASSQDLGGRGTQYF. The CDR3 DNA reads TGCGCCAGCAGCCAAGATCTGGGGGGGCGCGGGACCCAGTACTTC.